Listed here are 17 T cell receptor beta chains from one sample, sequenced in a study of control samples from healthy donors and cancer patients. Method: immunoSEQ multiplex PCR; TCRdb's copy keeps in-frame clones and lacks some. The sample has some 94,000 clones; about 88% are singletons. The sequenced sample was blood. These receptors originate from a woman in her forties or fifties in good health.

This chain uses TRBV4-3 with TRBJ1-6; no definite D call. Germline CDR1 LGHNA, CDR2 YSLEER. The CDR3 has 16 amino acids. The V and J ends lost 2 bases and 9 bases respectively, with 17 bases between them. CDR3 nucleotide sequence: TGCGCCAGCAGCCAATCCCCGGCGGGGAACGGTTCACCCCTCCACTTT. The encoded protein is CASSQSPAGNGSPLHF.

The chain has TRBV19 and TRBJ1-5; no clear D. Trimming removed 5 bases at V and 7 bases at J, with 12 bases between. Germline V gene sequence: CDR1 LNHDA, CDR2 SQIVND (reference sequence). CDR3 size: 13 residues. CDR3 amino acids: CASSSRGDQPQHF. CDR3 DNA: TGTGCCAGTAGTTCAAGAGGAGACCAGCCCCAGCATTTT.

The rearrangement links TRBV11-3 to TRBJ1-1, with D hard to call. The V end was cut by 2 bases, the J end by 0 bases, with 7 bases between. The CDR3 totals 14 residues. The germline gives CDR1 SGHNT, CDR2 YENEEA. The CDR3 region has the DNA TGTGCCAGCAGCTTAAGGTCGGTGAACACTGAAGCTTTCTTT. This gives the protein CASSLRSVNTEAFF.

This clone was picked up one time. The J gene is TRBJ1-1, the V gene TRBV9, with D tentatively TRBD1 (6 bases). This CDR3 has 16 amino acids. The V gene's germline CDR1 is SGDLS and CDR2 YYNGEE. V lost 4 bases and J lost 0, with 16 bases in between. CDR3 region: CASSKPPGQMNTEAFF. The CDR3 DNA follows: TGTGCCAGCAGCAAACCTCCGGGACAAATGAACACTGAAGCTTTCTTT.

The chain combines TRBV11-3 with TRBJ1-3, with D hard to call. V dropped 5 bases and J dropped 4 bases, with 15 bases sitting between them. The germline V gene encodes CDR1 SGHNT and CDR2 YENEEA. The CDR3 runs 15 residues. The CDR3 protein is CASSQGLIKGNTIYF. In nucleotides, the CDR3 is TGTGCCAGCAGCCAAGGATTGATAAAAGGAAACACCATATATTTT.

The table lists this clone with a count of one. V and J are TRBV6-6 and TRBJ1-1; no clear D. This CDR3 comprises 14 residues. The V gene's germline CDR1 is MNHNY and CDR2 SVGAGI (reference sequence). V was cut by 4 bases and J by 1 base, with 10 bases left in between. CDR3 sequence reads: CASSFERQNTEAFF. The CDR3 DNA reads TGTGCCAGCAGTTTCGAAAGACAGAACACTGAAGCTTTCTTT.

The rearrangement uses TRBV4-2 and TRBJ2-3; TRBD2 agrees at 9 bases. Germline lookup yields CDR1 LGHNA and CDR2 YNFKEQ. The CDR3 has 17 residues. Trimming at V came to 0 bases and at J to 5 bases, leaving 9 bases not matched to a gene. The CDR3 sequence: CASSQEFAGGPGDTQYF. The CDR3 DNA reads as TGTGCCAGCAGCCAAGAGTTCGCGGGAGGGCCCGGAGATACGCAGTATTTT.

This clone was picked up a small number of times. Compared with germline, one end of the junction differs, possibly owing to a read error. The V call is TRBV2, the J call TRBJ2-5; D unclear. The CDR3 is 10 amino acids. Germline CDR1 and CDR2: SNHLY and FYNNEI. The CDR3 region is CASREETQYF. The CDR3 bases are TGTGCCAGCAGGGAAGAGACCCAGTACTTC.

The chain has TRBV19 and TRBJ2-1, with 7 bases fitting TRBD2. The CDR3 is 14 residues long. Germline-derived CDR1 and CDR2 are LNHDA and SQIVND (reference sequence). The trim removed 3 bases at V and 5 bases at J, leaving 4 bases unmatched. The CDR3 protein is CASSISGFNNEQFF. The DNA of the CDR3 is TGTGCCAGTAGTATTAGCGGGTTCAACAATGAGCAGTTCTTC. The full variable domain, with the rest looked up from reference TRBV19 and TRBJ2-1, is DGGITQSPKYLFRKEGQNVTLSCEQNLNHDAMYWYRQDPGQGLRLIYYSQIVNDFQKGDIAEGYSVSREKKESFPLTVTSAQKNPTAFYLCASSISGFNNEQFFGPGTRLTVL.

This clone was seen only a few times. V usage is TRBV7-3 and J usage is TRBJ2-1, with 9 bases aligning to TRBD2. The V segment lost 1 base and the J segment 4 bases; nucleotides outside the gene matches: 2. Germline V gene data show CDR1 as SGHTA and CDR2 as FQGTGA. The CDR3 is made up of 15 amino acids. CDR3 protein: CASSLKLAGYNEQFF. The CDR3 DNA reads TGTGCCAGCAGCTTAAAACTAGCGGGTTACAATGAGCAGTTCTTC.

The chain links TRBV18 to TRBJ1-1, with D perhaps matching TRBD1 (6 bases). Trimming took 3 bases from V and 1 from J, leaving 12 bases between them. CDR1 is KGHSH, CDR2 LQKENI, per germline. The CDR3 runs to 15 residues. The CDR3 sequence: CASSPAGVGNTEAFF. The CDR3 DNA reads TGTGCCAGCTCACCCGCAGGGGTTGGGAACACTGAAGCTTTCTTT.

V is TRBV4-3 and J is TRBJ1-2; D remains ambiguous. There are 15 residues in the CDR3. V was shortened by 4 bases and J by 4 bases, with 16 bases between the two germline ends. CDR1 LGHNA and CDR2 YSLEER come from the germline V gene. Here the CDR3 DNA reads TGCGCCAGCAGCCTAAATGCGCAGCAGACCTATGGCTACACCTTC. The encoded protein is CASSLNAQQTYGYTF.

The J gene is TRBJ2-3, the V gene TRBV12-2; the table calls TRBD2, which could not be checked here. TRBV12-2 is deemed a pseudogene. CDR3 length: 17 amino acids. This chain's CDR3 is CASRPLFVEDSTDTQYF. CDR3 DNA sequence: TGTGCAAGTCGCCCTCTGTTCGTGGAGGATAGCACAGATACGCAGTATTTT.

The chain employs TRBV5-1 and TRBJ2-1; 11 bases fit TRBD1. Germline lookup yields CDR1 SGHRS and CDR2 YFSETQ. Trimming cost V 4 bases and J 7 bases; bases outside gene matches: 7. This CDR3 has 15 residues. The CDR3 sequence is CASSLEGQGGNEQFF. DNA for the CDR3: TGCGCCAGCAGCCTGGAGGGACAGGGGGGGAATGAGCAGTTCTTC.

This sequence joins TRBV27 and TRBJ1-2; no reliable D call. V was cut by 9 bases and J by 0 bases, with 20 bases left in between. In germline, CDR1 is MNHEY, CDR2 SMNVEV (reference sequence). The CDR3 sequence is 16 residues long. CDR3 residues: CASRSPASPANYGYTF. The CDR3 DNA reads TGTGCCAGTAGGAGCCCGGCCAGCCCAGCTAACTATGGCTACACCTTC.

CDR3 sequence: CASSLGSSADTQYF. The CDR3, as DNA: TGTGCCAGCAGCTTAGGTTCCAGCGCGGATACGCAGTATTTT. The J gene is TRBJ2-3, the V gene TRBV7-9; D gene uncertain. The CDR3 extends over 14 amino acids. CDR1 is SEHNR, CDR2 FQNEAQ, per germline (reference sequence). V shed 1 base and J shed 6 bases, with 11 bases lying between them.

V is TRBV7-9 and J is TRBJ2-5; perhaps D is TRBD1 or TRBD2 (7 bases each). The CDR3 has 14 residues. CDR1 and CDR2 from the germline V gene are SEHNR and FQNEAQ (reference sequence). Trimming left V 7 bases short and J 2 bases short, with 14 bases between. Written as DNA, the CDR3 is TGTGCCAGCACCTGGGGGGGACAGCAAGAGACCCAGTACTTC. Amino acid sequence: CASTWGGQQETQYF.